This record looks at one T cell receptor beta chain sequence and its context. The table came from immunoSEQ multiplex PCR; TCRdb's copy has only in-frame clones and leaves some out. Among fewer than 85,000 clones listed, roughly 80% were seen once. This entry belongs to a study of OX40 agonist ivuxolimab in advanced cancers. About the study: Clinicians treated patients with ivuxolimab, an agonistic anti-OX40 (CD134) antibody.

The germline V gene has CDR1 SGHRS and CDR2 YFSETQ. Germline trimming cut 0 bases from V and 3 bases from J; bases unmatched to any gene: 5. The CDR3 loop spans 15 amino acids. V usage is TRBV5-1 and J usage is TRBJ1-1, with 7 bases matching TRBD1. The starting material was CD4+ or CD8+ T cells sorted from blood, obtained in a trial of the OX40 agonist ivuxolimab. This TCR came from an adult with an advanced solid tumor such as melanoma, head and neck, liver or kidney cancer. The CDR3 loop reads CASSLGRGRDTEAFF. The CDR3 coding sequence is TGCGCCAGCAGCTTGGGGAGGGGGCGGGACACTGAAGCTTTCTTT.